These 31 T cell receptor beta chains were all obtained from the same sample, sequenced in a study of blood T cell repertoires in COVID-19. TCRdb keeps only in-frame clones here, not all; method: immunoSEQ multiplex PCR. The sample has nearly 70,000 clones, approximately 88% seen once. The specimen was peripheral blood. The receptors were gathered from a woman in her 70s with acute or convalescent COVID-19.

The chain is built from TRBV27 and TRBJ2-1, with D possibly TRBD2 on 5 matching bases. Germline V CDR1 and CDR2: MNHEY, SMNVEV (reference sequence). This CDR3 region has 13 residues. Deletions cut 6 bases from V and 6 bases from J, with 12 bases between. The CDR3 is CASSLSEGNEQFF. As DNA, the CDR3 is TGTGCCAGCAGCCTTTCTGAGGGCAATGAGCAGTTCTTC.

The J gene is TRBJ1-1, the V gene TRBV9, with D possibly being TRBD1 (5 bases). Germline-derived CDR1 and CDR2 are SGDLS and YYNGEE. This CDR3 spans 15 amino acids. V was shortened by 0 bases and J by 1 base, with 10 bases between the two germline ends. CDR3 region: CASSVEGHTNTEAFF. For the CDR3, the DNA is TGTGCCAGCAGCGTAGAAGGACACACGAACACTGAAGCTTTCTTT.

This chain joins TRBV7-2 and TRBJ2-3; 7 bases agree with TRBD2. The junction had 12 bases not matched to a gene; V was cut back by 5 bases and J by 10 bases. The CDR3 contains 14 residues. CDR1 SGHTA and CDR2 FQGNSA come from the germline V gene. CDR3 protein: CASSPPGLLIPQYF. CDR3 sequence (DNA): TGTGCCAGCAGCCCTCCGGGACTACTGATACCGCAGTATTTT.

This clone has more than one count but fewer than ten. V and J are TRBV27 and TRBJ1-1; D is unresolved. V lost 3 bases to trimming and J lost 0 bases, with 5 bases between them. The CDR3 consists of 13 residues. Germline V gene data show CDR1 as MNHEY and CDR2 as SMNVEV (reference sequence). The CDR3 spells CASSFTMNTEAFF. The CDR3 bases are TGTGCCAGCAGTTTCACAATGAACACTGAAGCTTTCTTT.

The chain links TRBV30 to TRBJ2-1, with TRBD1 matching over 10 bases. This CDR3 has 12 amino acids. The trim removed 5 bases at V and 12 bases at J, leaving 7 bases unmatched. Germline loops: CDR1 GTSNPN, CDR2 SVGIG (reference sequence). In DNA form, the CDR3 reads TGTGCCTGGGGGACAGGGGTATGGGGGCAGTTCTTC. Translating gives CAWGTGVWGQFF.

The DNA for the CDR3 is TGTGCCAGCAGTACCCGGGACAGGGGTGCTGAAGCTTTCTTT. Translating gives CASSTRDRGAEAFF. V is TRBV6-5 and J is TRBJ1-1; 10 nucleotides align to TRBD1. Germline-derived CDR1 and CDR2 are MNHEY and SVGAGI. This CDR3 spans 14 amino acids. V lost 5 bases and J lost 6; bases outside the gene matches: 6.

V gene TRBV10-3 combines with J gene TRBJ1-1, with D unclear. The CDR3 consists of 14 residues. Trimming took off 3 bases at V and 4 bases at J, with 12 bases between the two ends. The V gene's germline CDR1 is ENHRY and CDR2 SYGVKD. This CDR3 is CAISDAREGTEAFF. The CDR3 nucleotides read TGTGCCATCAGTGATGCGAGAGAGGGCACTGAAGCTTTCTTT.

V and J are TRBV4-2 and TRBJ1-3; D perhaps matches TRBD1 (6 bases). This CDR3 is built from 16 residues. V was cut by 1 base and J by 0 bases, with 10 bases left in between. Germline lookup yields CDR1 LGHNA and CDR2 YNFKEQ. Here the CDR3 DNA reads TGTGCCAGCAGCCAAGGACAGGCGAGCTCTGGAAACACCATATATTTT. Residues: CASSQGQASSGNTIYF.

This rearrangement joins TRBV28 to TRBJ1-1, with a possible D match to TRBD1 (6 bases). Looked up from germline, CDR1 is MDHEN and CDR2 is SYDVKM. V lost 6 bases, J lost 3 bases, and 20 bases lay in between. The CDR3 spans 16 residues. The CDR3 nucleotides are TGTGCCAGCAGGGGCACAGGGAAGGTTGCGGACACTGAAGCTTTCTTT. Its protein is CASRGTGKVADTEAFF.

This rearrangement joins TRBV9 to TRBJ2-5, with 7 bases identical to TRBD1. Germline V gives CDR1 SGDLS, CDR2 YYNGEE. V was pared by 3 bases and J by 6 bases, with 8 bases of the junction left unmatched. This CDR3 is 14 amino acids long. CDR3 nucleotides: TGTGCCAGCAGCGAGGGGGACAGTCCAAAGACCCAGTACTTC. This codes for CASSEGDSPKTQYF.

A few counts support this clone. The rearrangement links TRBV28 to TRBJ1-6; 7 bases match TRBD1. Germline-derived CDR1 and CDR2 are MDHEN and SYDVKM. J lost 10 bases, V lost 3 bases, and 9 bases had no gene match. The CDR3 spans 15 residues. CDR3 coding DNA: TGTGCCAGCAGTTTCCCGTCGGCAGGGGGATCACCCCTCCACTTT. Its translation: CASSFPSAGGSPLHF.

The genes are TRBV6-1 and TRBJ1-1; D is undetermined. V was cut by 3 bases and J by 11 bases, with 10 bases left in between. The CDR3 totals 11 residues. From germline, CDR1 is MNHNS and CDR2 SASEGT. As DNA, the CDR3 is TGTGCCAGCAGTGATTTAGAATCGGCTTTCTTT. Protein: CASSDLESAFF.

This clone was seen once. The CDR3 loop is CASSVDGTPNTGELFF. The CDR3 DNA reads TGTGCCAGCAGCGTAGATGGGACTCCGAACACCGGGGAGCTGTTTTTT. The chain is built from TRBV9 and TRBJ2-2; possibly TRBD2 for D (6 bases). The CDR3 has 16 residues. V was pared by 0 bases and J by 0 bases, with 9 bases between. Germline CDR1 SGDLS, CDR2 YYNGEE. Looking up the rest from reference TRBV9 and TRBJ2-2 gives the full variable domain: DSGVTQTPKHLITATGQRVTLRCSPRSGDLSVYWYQQSLDQGLQFLIQYYNGEERAKGNILERFSAQQFPDLHSELNLSSLELGDSALYFCASSVDGTPNTGELFFGEGSRLTVL.

The V gene is TRBV7-9, the J gene TRBJ1-5; 11 positions match TRBD1. V gave up 5 bases and J gave up 7 bases; unmatched junction bases: 13. Germline V gene lookup returns CDR1 SEHNR and CDR2 FQNEAQ (reference sequence). This CDR3 is built from 17 residues. CDR3 amino acids: CASSTGTGGDLGQPQHF. The CDR3, as DNA: TGTGCCAGCAGCACCGGGACAGGGGGAGACCTAGGGCAGCCCCAGCATTTT.

The genes are TRBV2 and TRBJ2-3; TRBD2 matches 10 bases. The CDR3 has 17 residues. Germline loops: CDR1 SNHLY, CDR2 FYNNEI. V gave up 8 bases and J gave up 3 bases; unmatched junction bases: 14. CDR3 sequence reads: CASRPQAGGPPTDTQYF. CDR3 sequence (DNA): TGTGCCAGCCGTCCGCAAGCGGGGGGGCCGCCGACAGATACGCAGTATTTT.

This clone was counted a single time. This chain joins TRBV29-1 and TRBJ2-2, with a weak D call TRBD1 (6 bases). Between the trimmed V and J ends, which lost 4 bases and 5 bases, there was a span of 14 bases. Germline V gives CDR1 SQVTM, CDR2 ANQGSEA. The CDR3 sequence is 14 residues long. The DNA of the CDR3 is TGCAGCGTTGCTCTCCTAACAGGGACCGGGGAGCTGTTTTTT. Translating it yields CSVALLTGTGELFF.

The V call is TRBV6-5, the J call TRBJ1-1, with a tentative D call TRBD1 (5 bases). The CDR3 sequence is 13 residues long. Germline V gene lookup returns CDR1 MNHEY and CDR2 SVGAGI. The V gene lost 6 bases and the J gene lost 5 bases, with 13 bases spanning the gap. CDR3 loop: CASSLGPRTEAFF. The CDR3 nucleotides are TGTGCCAGCAGCCTGGGGCCTCGGACTGAAGCTTTCTTT.

The chain carries TRBV6-5 and TRBJ2-3; TRBD1 matches at 8 bases. CDR1 and CDR2 from the germline V gene are MNHEY and SVGAGI. V dropped 6 bases and J dropped 2; count of bases not matched to a gene: 7. The CDR3 totals 15 residues. The CDR3 nucleotides read TGTGCCAGCAGACCCGGACAGGGATACACAGATACGCAGTATTTT. It translates to CASRPGQGYTDTQYF.

This chain uses TRBV19 with TRBJ1-5; D remains unclear. Between the trimmed V and J ends, which lost 5 bases and 1 base, there was a span of 6 bases. CDR3 length: 13 residues. Germline V gives CDR1 LNHDA, CDR2 SQIVND (reference sequence). This chain's CDR3 is CASSRESNQPQHF. In DNA, the CDR3 is TGTGCCAGTAGTCGCGAGAGCAATCAGCCCCAGCATTTT.

The chain has TRBV5-5 and TRBJ2-3, with a tentative D call TRBD2 (5 bases). Germline V lookup: CDR1 SGHKS, CDR2 YYEKEE (reference sequence). This CDR3 spans 15 amino acids. Deletions cut 0 bases from V and 4 bases from J, with 12 bases between. The CDR3 spells CASSLGSGPADTQYF. The DNA of the CDR3 is TGTGCCAGCAGCTTGGGGAGCGGTCCAGCAGATACGCAGTATTTT.

V is TRBV19 and J is TRBJ1-5; the match to TRBD1 covers 7 bases. The ends lost 4 bases at V and 3 bases at J; junction bases unmatched: 3. The CDR3 is 14 residues long. Germline V CDR1 and CDR2: LNHDA, SQIVND (reference sequence). DNA for the CDR3: TGTGCCAGTAGTAGTGGACAGGTCAATCAGCCCCAGCATTTT. Its translation is CASSSGQVNQPQHF.

The J gene is TRBJ2-7, the V gene TRBV7-2; 12 bases are a match to TRBD2. This CDR3 is 15 amino acids long. Germline trimming cut 3 bases from V and 2 bases from J; bases unmatched to any gene: 2. Germline V gene sequence: CDR1 SGHTA, CDR2 FQGNSA. CDR3 loop: CASSLGLAGTYEQYF. In DNA form, the CDR3 reads TGTGCCAGCAGCTTGGGACTAGCGGGCACCTACGAGCAGTACTTC. The variable domain in full, with the rest retrieved from reference TRBV7-2 and TRBJ2-7, is GAGVSQSPSNKVTEKGKDVELRCDPISGHTALYWYRQSLGQGLEFLIYFQGNSAPDKSGLPSDRFSAERTGGSVSTLTIQRTQQEDSAVYLCASSLGLAGTYEQYFGPGTRLTVT.

The V call is TRBV9, the J call TRBJ1-2; possibly TRBD1 for D (5 bases). V dropped 4 bases and J dropped 3 bases, with 13 bases sitting between them. CDR3 length: 14 residues. The V gene's germline CDR1 is SGDLS and CDR2 YYNGEE. CDR3 DNA sequence: TGTGCCAGCAGCCCGACAGTTCTTGACTATGGCTACACCTTC. The encoded protein is CASSPTVLDYGYTF.

The rearrangement uses TRBV27 and TRBJ2-5, with D unresolved. The CDR3 runs to 11 residues. Germline V gene lookup returns CDR1 MNHEY and CDR2 SMNVEV (reference sequence). Trimming stripped 3 bases from V and 5 bases from J, with 4 bases between. CDR3 loop: CASSFVETQYF. The CDR3 DNA reads TGTGCCAGCAGTTTCGTGGAGACCCAGTACTTC.

The chain is built from TRBV25-1 and TRBJ2-7; a possible D gene is TRBD2 (6 bases). Germline assignment: CDR1 MGHDK and CDR2 SYGVNS. V gave up 4 bases and J gave up 3 bases, with 13 bases separating them. The length of the CDR3 is 14 residues. The CDR3: CASSAVAGSYEQYF. CDR3 coding DNA: TGTGCCAGCAGTGCCGTTGCGGGAAGCTACGAGCAGTACTTC.

This chain connects TRBV6-1 to TRBJ1-2; unclear D gene. Germline CDR1 reads MNHNS; CDR2 reads SASEGT. This CDR3 spans 13 amino acids. The V gene lost 0 bases and the J gene lost 10 bases, with 12 bases spanning the gap. The CDR3 DNA follows: TGTGCCAGCAGTGAAGCGCTGACTGGGTACTACACCTTC. Translation gives CASSEALTGYYTF.

The rearrangement joins TRBV27 to TRBJ1-2; tentatively, D is TRBD1 (6 bases). Trimming removed 5 bases from V and 2 bases from J, with 9 bases in between. Germline V gene lookup returns CDR1 MNHEY and CDR2 SMNVEV (reference sequence). This CDR3 has 13 amino acids. CDR3 coding DNA: TGTGCCAGCAGTCAGACAGGAAACTATGGCTACACCTTC. Translated: CASSQTGNYGYTF.

The chain couples TRBV3-1 (or the pseudogene TRBV3-2) to TRBJ2-2, with 11 bases that match TRBD1. CDR3 size: 15 residues. The germline CDR1 and CDR2 sequences are LGHDT and YNNKEL (reference sequence). Trimming took 5 bases from V and 6 from J; bases not matched to a gene: 5. The CDR3: CASSYPGQGAGELFF. Written as DNA, the CDR3 is TGTGCCAGCAGCTATCCGGGACAGGGGGCCGGGGAGCTGTTTTTT.

The chain employs TRBV11-2 and TRBJ2-5; 8 bases fit TRBD1. The CDR3 has 15 amino acids. CDR1 and CDR2 from the germline V gene are SGHAT and FQNNGV. Trimming removed 1 base from V and 5 bases from J; junction bases left unmatched: 6. CDR3 DNA: TGTGCCAGCAGCTTAGTAGACAGGGGTGTGGAGACCCAGTACTTC. Translated: CASSLVDRGVETQYF.

The chain has TRBV7-8 and TRBJ2-3; TRBD2 matches at 10 bases. There are 15 residues in the CDR3. The junction had 7 bases not matched to a gene; V was cut back by 0 bases and J by 10 bases. The germline V gene has CDR1 SGHVS and CDR2 FQNEAQ. CDR3 amino acids: CASSLAWLSGGSQYF. The CDR3 coding sequence is TGTGCCAGCAGCTTAGCGTGGCTTAGCGGGGGGTCGCAGTATTTT.

This clone was observed a single time. V is TRBV2 and J is TRBJ2-1; 9 bases match TRBD1. Germline CDR1 SNHLY, CDR2 FYNNEI. The CDR3 runs 16 residues. V lost 3 bases to trimming and J lost 5 bases; unmatched junction nucleotides: 8. The CDR3 here is CASSEDRGGGHNEQFF. Here the CDR3 DNA reads TGTGCCAGCAGTGAGGACAGGGGCGGGGGACACAATGAGCAGTTCTTC.